This is a list of T cell receptor beta chains from one sample in a study of post-analysis software for immune sequencing data. One entry per CDR3 protein, called by TCRdb with MiXCR from the PCR reads. The table records hundreds of thousands of distinct CDR3 sequences, roughly three fifths of them present only once. The material sequenced was blood. Every receptor here comes from a girl aged 2 to 10 with multiple sclerosis. The CDR3 runs from the conserved cysteine through the conserved F or W. The D gene is left open where the match is weak. Some rows have no size entry. The others give once, few or many, or a class for an expanded clone.

d_gene,j_gene,abundance,v_gene,CDR3aa,CDR3nt
.,TRBJ1-1,.,TRBV12-3/TRBV12-4,CASRRQQNTEAFF,TGTGCCAGCAGAAGACAGCAGAACACTGAAGCTTTCTTT
.,TRBJ2-7,.,TRBV29-1,CSVESGEGYEQYF,TGCAGCGTTGAATCGGGAGAAGGGTACGAGCAGTACTTC
.,TRBJ1-2,few,TRBV12-3/TRBV12-4,CASSRIGAGGYTF,TGTGCCAGCAGCCGCATTGGGGCGGGAGGCTACACCTTC
.,TRBJ1-5,few,TRBV7-9,CASSLGGYQPQHF,TGTGCCAGCAGCTTAGGGGGATATCAGCCCCAGCATTTT
TRBD2,TRBJ2-4,.,TRBV20-1,CSAKILGLAENIQYF,TGCAGTGCGAAGATTTTGGGACTAGCCGAAAACATTCAGTACTTC
TRBD1,TRBJ1-1,.,TRBV6-2/TRBV6-3,CASSSSRTGLSTFF,TGTGCCAGCAGTTCCTCCCGGACAGGACTCTCGACTTTCTTT
.,TRBJ2-3,few,TRBV20-1,CSARIGSPDTQYF,TGCAGTGCTAGAATCGGGAGCCCAGATACGCAGTATTTT
.,TRBJ2-7,once,TRBV6-1,CASSPAGEAYEQYF,TGTGCCAGCAGTCCCGCAGGGGAAGCCTACGAGCAGTACTTC
.,TRBJ2-2,.,TRBV12-3/TRBV12-4,CASSLGGALTGELFF,TGTGCCAGCAGTTTGGGGGGGGCTCTCACCGGGGAGCTGTTTTTT
TRBD1,TRBJ1-5,.,TRBV10-3,CAISPGQGHQPQHF,TGTGCCATCAGCCCCGGACAGGGGCATCAGCCCCAGCATTTT
TRBD1,TRBJ2-5,few,TRBV6-6,CASKGQGLTQYF,TGTGCCAGCAAGGGACAGGGGTTGACCCAGTACTTC
.,TRBJ1-1,.,TRBV28,CASSQWSNTEAFF,TGTGCCAGCAGTCAGTGGTCCAACACTGAAGCTTTCTTT